A selection of T cell receptor beta chains follows, all from one sample in a study of molecular identifiers for immune sequencing clone quantification. TCRdb re-analysed the PCR reads in MiXCR, keeping a single row per CDR3 protein. The sample has about 640,000 distinct CDR3 sequences, nearly 20% seen once. The sequenced sample was naive CD8+ T cells from blood, with Jurkat cell RNA spiked in. All receptors derive from a human donor in good health. Some libraries in this study had Jurkat cell RNA spiked in. Both conserved end residues are trimmed from each CDR3. The order of the fields is V gene, D gene, J gene, CDR3 protein. D genes are given only for firm matches.

V: TRBV7-9; D: TRBD2; J: TRBJ2-1; CDR3: ASSLGGTSIVAEQF
V: TRBV3-1; D: .; J: TRBJ2-6; CDR3: ASSPDRTGAKVLT
V: TRBV7-6; D: TRBD1; J: TRBJ1-2; CDR3: ASSLAGTGATNYGYT
V: TRBV4-3; D: .; J: TRBJ2-7; CDR3: TSSQDSGSPTYEQY
V: TRBV20-1; D: TRBD1; J: TRBJ2-1; CDR3: SAGPKGQGANEQF
V: TRBV5-6; D: TRBD1; J: TRBJ1-5; CDR3: ASSLTGGQPQH
V: TRBV6-1; D: .; J: TRBJ2-1; CDR3: ASSEYSGYNEQF
V: TRBV20-1; D: TRBD2; J: TRBJ2-1; CDR3: SVIPLAGGWDEQF
V: TRBV4-3; D: .; J: TRBJ2-7; CDR3: ASSPNFKSIYEQY
V: TRBV20-1; D: .; J: TRBJ2-1; CDR3: SARTDGGSYNEQF
V: TRBV20-1; D: .; J: TRBJ2-1; CDR3: SAINNEQF
V: TRBV13; D: TRBD1; J: TRBJ1-1; CDR3: ASSRDSEAF
V: TRBV20-1; D: .; J: TRBJ2-7; CDR3: SAREQGSSEQY
V: TRBV24-1; D: .; J: TRBJ2-1; CDR3: ATGGTAYNEQF
V: TRBV13; D: .; J: TRBJ2-5; CDR3: ASSLWSVGKETQY
V: TRBV15; D: .; J: TRBJ2-1; CDR3: ATSREGGDYNGQF
V: TRBV11-2; D: .; J: TRBJ2-5; CDR3: ASSPGRWKETQY
V: TRBV7-9; D: .; J: TRBJ1-6; CDR3: ASSFPLQDSPLH
V: TRBV24-1; D: TRBD2; J: TRBJ2-3; CDR3: ATSDSRLAGGADTQY
V: TRBV30; D: TRBD1; J: TRBJ2-7; CDR3: AWSAARFWGQHSYEQH
V: TRBV12-3/TRBV12-4; D: .; J: TRBJ2-3; CDR3: ASSSTSNTDTQY
V: TRBV9; D: TRBD2; J: TRBJ2-1; CDR3: ASTLAGGPYNEQF
V: TRBV7-9; D: .; J: TRBJ1-1; CDR3: ASSLATGHNTEAF
V: TRBV6-5; D: .; J: TRBJ1-1; CDR3: ASALASRQEEYIGTEAF
V: TRBV24-1; D: .; J: TRBJ2-2; CDR3: ATSEGTGELF
V: TRBV12-3/TRBV12-4; D: .; J: TRBJ2-5; CDR3: ASSYRALQETQY
V: TRBV29-1; D: .; J: TRBJ2-2; CDR3: SVEDQDRTNTGELF
V: TRBV11-2; D: TRBD2; J: TRBJ2-1; CDR3: ASSPRGVAGLDNNEQF
V: TRBV5-1; D: .; J: TRBJ1-3; CDR3: ASSPDGNSGNTIY
V: TRBV13; D: .; J: TRBJ2-5; CDR3: ASSFNDGETQY
V: TRBV30; D: TRBD1; J: TRBJ2-2; CDR3: AGDRVNTGELF
V: TRBV13; D: .; J: TRBJ1-1; CDR3: ASSQFRENTEAF
V: TRBV5-1; D: TRBD2; J: TRBJ2-2; CDR3: ASSPSIAGGLTGELF
V: TRBV27; D: TRBD1; J: TRBJ1-1; CDR3: ASSSDQGASEAF
V: TRBV30; D: .; J: TRBJ1-2; CDR3: AWSQSDALGYT
V: TRBV5-5; D: .; J: TRBJ2-1; CDR3: ASSLFFGNHKYEQF
V: TRBV4-1; D: .; J: TRBJ1-1; CDR3: ASSQEPWAPNTEAF
V: TRBV4-3; D: .; J: TRBJ2-1; CDR3: ASSQVWRGSYNEQF
V: TRBV4-3; D: .; J: TRBJ2-7; CDR3: ASSQDRGTVQY
V: TRBV5-1; D: .; J: TRBJ2-5; CDR3: ASSPDSQETQY
V: TRBV7-9; D: TRBD2; J: TRBJ2-4; CDR3: ASSPTSGIENIQY
V: TRBV19; D: .; J: TRBJ1-1; CDR3: ASSPPTAEAF
V: TRBV7-9; D: .; J: TRBJ2-3; CDR3: ASSLIDTDTQY
V: TRBV6-2/TRBV6-3; D: .; J: TRBJ2-7; CDR3: AIGGGPPYEQY
V: TRBV27; D: TRBD2; J: TRBJ2-7; CDR3: ASSFPGRAHEQY
V: TRBV6-2/TRBV6-3; D: .; J: TRBJ2-5; CDR3: ASSPGWALDQETQY
V: TRBV11-2; D: TRBD2; J: TRBJ2-3; CDR3: ASSLGGRATDTQY